This T cell receptor beta chain derives from a study of blood T cell repertoires in COVID-19. Overall study: T cells, B-cell-depleted T cells, or PBMCs supplied cDNA or gDNA.

Looked up from germline, CDR1 is SGHRS and CDR2 is YFSETQ. The V end lost 1 base, the J end lost 5 bases, and 11 bases lay between the germline ends. This CDR3 has 14 residues. How the authors handled the data: Using reference gene primer amplification, nucleated cell counts were estimated. Measured with immunoSEQ multiplex PCR; TCRdb has only the in-frame clones, and not every one. D and trimming were read from the DNA, whereas the V and J calls and clone size are those reported in that table. This table has about 320,000 clones, 75% to 90% appearing once. Donors in Cohort 3 counted as recovered after two negative PCRs, clearance, or symptom resolution.

This TCR came from a man aged 55 to 70 who had recovered from COVID-19. The genes are TRBV5-1 and TRBJ2-3, with D unresolved. Sequencing used PBMCs or T cells enriched from blood (not recorded which). The CDR3 loop reads CASSLIPGKDTQYF. In nucleotides, the CDR3 is TGCGCCAGCAGCTTGATTCCGGGTAAAGATACGCAGTATTTT.